These T cell receptor beta chains were read from a single sample in a study of neurological immune-mediated disorders. TCRdb independently ran MiXCR on the 5' RACE reads; one entry per CDR3 protein. The repertoire holds roughly 55,000 distinct CDR3 sequences, with around a sixth as singletons. Sequenced input: PBMCs. Receptors originate from a man aged 60-69 years in good health. CDR3s include the opening cysteine and the closing phenylalanine or tryptophan. Each record gives: J gene, clone size, D gene, V gene, CDR3 DNA, CDR3 protein. The D gene is left open where the match is weak. Clone sizes are given selectively: once, few, many, or a class where the clone is expanded.

J: TRBJ1-5
size: many
D: NA
V: TRBV9
DNA: TGTGCCAGCAGCTTCGATAGCAATCAGCCCCAGCATTTT
CDR3: CASSFDSNQPQHF

J: TRBJ2-4
size: many
D: NA
V: TRBV20-1
DNA: TGCAGTGCTAGCCCACGCGCGGGTTTAGCCAAAAACATTCAGTACTTC
CDR3: CSASPRAGLAKNIQYF

J: TRBJ1-1
size: many
D: TRBD1
V: TRBV29-1
DNA: TGCAGCGCCACAGGGGCCTCCAACACTGAAGCTTTCTTT
CDR3: CSATGASNTEAFF

J: TRBJ1-2
size: many
D: NA
V: TRBV4-1
DNA: TGCGCCAGCAGCCAAGATTGGTCAGAAAACTATGGCTACACCTTC
CDR3: CASSQDWSENYGYTF

J: TRBJ1-1
size: many
D: NA
V: TRBV3-1
DNA: TGTGCCAGCAGCCCAATTGGAGGCGGCTTCCCAGCTTTCTTT
CDR3: CASSPIGGGFPAFF

J: TRBJ1-5
size: many
D: NA
V: TRBV29-1
DNA: TGCAGCGTTGGCGGGAATAGCAATCAGCCCCAGCATTTT
CDR3: CSVGGNSNQPQHF

J: TRBJ2-7
size: many
D: NA
V: TRBV7-2
DNA: TGTGCCAGCAGCCCCACCGGGGGAAACACCTACGAGCAGTACTTC
CDR3: CASSPTGGNTYEQYF

J: TRBJ2-3
size: NA
D: NA
V: TRBV5-1
DNA: TGCGCCAGCAGCTTGGATAACCCCACAGATACGCAGTATTTT
CDR3: CASSLDNPTDTQYF

J: TRBJ2-4
size: many
D: TRBD2
V: TRBV20-1
DNA: TGCAGTGCTAGAGATAGCGGGGGGAGGGACATTCAGTACTTC
CDR3: CSARDSGGRDIQYF

J: TRBJ1-1
size: many
D: TRBD1
V: TRBV9
DNA: TGTGCCAGCAGCCCGGGACAGGCCTTCCCGCGGGCTGAAGCTTTCTTT
CDR3: CASSPGQAFPRAEAFF

J: TRBJ2-3
size: NA
D: NA
V: TRBV12-3/TRBV12-4
DNA: TGTGCCAGCAGACTTGGGGCGCCGCAGGCAGATACGCAGTATTTT
CDR3: CASRLGAPQADTQYF

J: TRBJ1-5
size: many
D: NA
V: TRBV12-3/TRBV12-4
DNA: TGTGCCAGCAGTTTGGGGGATAGCAATCAGCCCCAGCATTTT
CDR3: CASSLGDSNQPQHF

J: TRBJ2-1
size: many
D: NA
V: TRBV14
DNA: TGTGCCAGCAGCCACCTACCATTAGAGGTGGGTGAGCAGTTCTTC
CDR3: CASSHLPLEVGEQFF

J: TRBJ1-1
size: many
D: NA
V: TRBV15
DNA: TGTGCCACCAGCAGAGATAGGTTTATGAACACTGAAGCTTTCTTT
CDR3: CATSRDRFMNTEAFF

J: TRBJ2-5
size: many
D: NA
V: TRBV3-1
DNA: TGTGCCAGCAGCAAGCCGGGGCGGCGAGAGACCCAGTACTTC
CDR3: CASSKPGRRETQYF

J: TRBJ2-1
size: many
D: TRBD2
V: TRBV11-3
DNA: TGTGCCAGCAGCGCCGGGACTAGTAAGGGTGAGCAGTTCTTC
CDR3: CASSAGTSKGEQFF

J: TRBJ2-3
size: many
D: NA
V: TRBV12-3/TRBV12-4
DNA: TGTGCCAGCACCCTCTCAGATACGCAGTATTTT
CDR3: CASTLSDTQYF

J: TRBJ1-5
size: many
D: TRBD1
V: TRBV12-3/TRBV12-4
DNA: TGTGCCAGCAGGCCTCAGGGGGGTCAGCCCCAGCATTTT
CDR3: CASRPQGGQPQHF

J: TRBJ1-3
size: many
D: NA
V: TRBV7-2
DNA: TGTGCCAGCAGCCCCGGCCGAGGGGTCGGAAACACCATATATTTT
CDR3: CASSPGRGVGNTIYF

J: TRBJ2-7
size: NA
D: TRBD1
V: TRBV29-1
DNA: TGCAGCGTTATGACAGGGAAATCCTACGAGCAGTACTTC
CDR3: CSVMTGKSYEQYF

J: TRBJ2-3
size: many
D: TRBD1
V: TRBV3-1
DNA: TGTGCCAGCAGCCAAGATTTACCGACAGGGCTGAGCACAGATACGCAGTATTTT
CDR3: CASSQDLPTGLSTDTQYF

J: TRBJ2-3
size: NA
D: NA
V: TRBV20-1
DNA: TGCAGTGCAAGACGTGGACTGGCAGATACGCAGTATTTT
CDR3: CSARRGLADTQYF

J: TRBJ1-5
size: many
D: TRBD1
V: TRBV15
DNA: TGTGCCACCAGCACAGCTCGACAGGGTGGCAATCAGCCCCAGCATTTT
CDR3: CATSTARQGGNQPQHF

J: TRBJ2-3
size: many
D: NA
V: TRBV5-6
DNA: TGTGCCAGCAGCTCCTACACTCGACTAGGCACAGATACGCAGTATTTT
CDR3: CASSSYTRLGTDTQYF

J: TRBJ2-5
size: many
D: NA
V: TRBV29-1
DNA: TGCAGCGCCGACCCGGGGTCACAAGAGACCCAGTACTTC
CDR3: CSADPGSQETQYF

J: TRBJ1-5
size: many
D: NA
V: TRBV20-1
DNA: TGCAGTGCTAGGACGGTAGGGAATCAGCCCCAGCATTTT
CDR3: CSARTVGNQPQHF

J: TRBJ2-2
size: many
D: NA
V: TRBV11-2
DNA: TGTGCCAGCAGCTTAGCGAGCGGAGGTGGGAACACCGGGGAGCTGTTTTTT
CDR3: CASSLASGGGNTGELFF

J: TRBJ2-7
size: many
D: TRBD2
V: TRBV20-1
DNA: TGCAGTGCATCTGCCGGGACTACCGGTCGGATGTACGAGCAGTACTTC
CDR3: CSASAGTTGRMYEQYF

J: TRBJ1-2
size: many
D: NA
V: TRBV18
DNA: TGTGCCAGCTCACCGATGTTTGGGGAAGGCTACACCTTC
CDR3: CASSPMFGEGYTF

J: TRBJ1-4
size: many
D: NA
V: TRBV7-2
DNA: TGTGCCAGCAGCTTAGTTGGAAATGAAAAACTGTTTTTT
CDR3: CASSLVGNEKLFF

J: TRBJ2-1
size: many
D: TRBD2
V: TRBV20-1
DNA: TGCAGTGCTAGACGGCTAGCGGGAGGGCCAAATGAGCAGTTCTTC
CDR3: CSARRLAGGPNEQFF

J: TRBJ1-1
size: many
D: NA
V: TRBV4-2
DNA: TGTGCCAGCAGCCAAGGGGGGGTGAACACTGAAGCTTTCTTT
CDR3: CASSQGGVNTEAFF

J: TRBJ1-5
size: many
D: TRBD1
V: TRBV5-5
DNA: TGTGCCAGCAGCTTCGAAGGGACAGGGGGTAGCAATCAGCCCCAGCATTTT
CDR3: CASSFEGTGGSNQPQHF

J: TRBJ2-1
size: many
D: TRBD2
V: TRBV20-1
DNA: TGCAGTGCTAGCCCTAGCGGGAGGGACAATGAGCAGTTCTTC
CDR3: CSASPSGRDNEQFF

J: TRBJ2-3
size: many
D: TRBD2
V: TRBV11-2
DNA: TGTGCCAGCAGCTTAGCGGGAGGCGGTACGCAGTATTTT
CDR3: CASSLAGGGTQYF

J: TRBJ1-1
size: many
D: NA
V: TRBV6-6
DNA: TGTGCCAGCGGAGTCCGAGGCAGAGGAATAATTAAGGGCACTGAAGCTTTCTTT
CDR3: CASGVRGRGIIKGTEAFF

J: TRBJ2-6
size: NA
D: TRBD1
V: TRBV7-2
DNA: TGTGCCAGCAGCTTACGCACCGGGACAGGGGGCCTCAACTGGGCCAACGTCCTGACTTTC
CDR3: CASSLRTGTGGLNWANVLTF

J: TRBJ1-4
size: many
D: NA
V: TRBV20-1
DNA: TGCAGTGCTAGAGTCTCGGGACATGGAAATGAAAAACTGTTTTTT
CDR3: CSARVSGHGNEKLFF